The rows below give T cell receptor beta chains drawn from one sample of a study of graft-versus-host responses after intestinal transplantation. Generated by immunoSEQ multiplex PCR, the TCRdb table keeps only in-frame clones and is missing some. This sample has 90,000 to 120,000 clones; roughly 89% occur once, and the top ten carry roughly 0.71%. Their antigen targets remain unknown. Sequencing was performed on unstimulated CD4+ T cells sorted from spleen or lymph node cells, taken before transplant. These receptors were obtained from a human donor who was the organ donor for an intestinal transplant. CDR3s include the opening cysteine and the closing phenylalanine or tryptophan. The D gene is left open where the match is weak. For some rows the clone size is stated as once, few or many, or as a class when expanded; others skip it.

j_call: TRBJ2-3
cdr3_length: 15
clone_size: -
d_call: TRBD2
v_call: TRBV30
cdr3_aa: CAWRRLAPRSDTQYF
cdr3_nt: TGTGCCTGGAGGAGACTAGCGCCCCGGAGCGATACGCAGTATTTT

j_call: TRBJ1-4
cdr3_length: 14
clone_size: -
d_call: -
v_call: TRBV4-2
cdr3_aa: CASRSRGAAEKLFF
cdr3_nt: TGTGCCAGCAGGTCCAGGGGCGCAGCAGAAAAACTGTTTTTT

j_call: TRBJ2-3
cdr3_length: 12
clone_size: -
d_call: -
v_call: TRBV7-8
cdr3_aa: CASSRGVDTQYF
cdr3_nt: TGTGCCAGCAGTCGGGGTGTAGATACGCAGTATTTT

j_call: TRBJ1-2
cdr3_length: 12
clone_size: -
d_call: -
v_call: TRBV5-1
cdr3_aa: CASSRTLNGYTF
cdr3_nt: TGCGCCAGCAGCCGAACACTCAATGGCTACACCTTC

j_call: TRBJ1-1
cdr3_length: 14
clone_size: -
d_call: TRBD1
v_call: TRBV27
cdr3_aa: CASSWGQTNTEAFF
cdr3_nt: TGTGCCAGCAGTTGGGGACAGACGAACACTGAAGCTTTCTTT

j_call: TRBJ1-2
cdr3_length: 16
clone_size: once
d_call: -
v_call: TRBV6-1
cdr3_aa: CASSELRASRVYGYTF
cdr3_nt: TGTGCCAGCAGTGAACTCCGCGCGTCCAGGGTCTATGGCTACACCTTC

j_call: TRBJ2-7
cdr3_length: 14
clone_size: -
d_call: -
v_call: TRBV10-2
cdr3_aa: CASSSRQGRDEQYF
cdr3_nt: TGCGCCAGCAGTTCCCGACAAGGACGTGATGAGCAGTACTTC

j_call: TRBJ2-7
cdr3_length: 15
clone_size: once
d_call: -
v_call: TRBV19
cdr3_aa: CASSTDGKRFYEQYF
cdr3_nt: TGTGCCAGTAGCACGGACGGAAAGAGATTTTACGAGCAGTACTTC

j_call: TRBJ1-4
cdr3_length: 14
clone_size: -
d_call: -
v_call: TRBV19
cdr3_aa: CASSIQATNEKLFF
cdr3_nt: TGTGCCAGTAGTATTCAGGCAACTAATGAAAAACTGTTTTTT

j_call: TRBJ1-2
cdr3_length: 12
clone_size: -
d_call: TRBD1
v_call: TRBV28
cdr3_aa: CASIQQGTGYTF
cdr3_nt: TGTGCCAGCATCCAACAGGGGACTGGCTACACCTTC

j_call: TRBJ2-7
cdr3_length: 14
clone_size: few
d_call: -
v_call: TRBV6-1
cdr3_aa: CASSDGMPPYEQYF
cdr3_nt: TGTGCCAGCAGTGACGGAATGCCCCCCTACGAGCAGTACTTC

j_call: TRBJ2-1
cdr3_length: 15
clone_size: -
d_call: TRBD2
v_call: TRBV14
cdr3_aa: CASSQRGGAVGEQFF
cdr3_nt: TGTGCCAGCAGCCAACGCGGGGGGGCCGTCGGTGAGCAGTTCTTC

j_call: TRBJ1-6
cdr3_length: 16
clone_size: -
d_call: -
v_call: TRBV5-4
cdr3_aa: CASSLAEGLGNSPLHF
cdr3_nt: TGTGCCAGCAGCTTGGCAGAAGGGCTGGGGAATTCACCCCTCCACTTT

j_call: TRBJ2-7
cdr3_length: 15
clone_size: -
d_call: -
v_call: TRBV6-1
cdr3_aa: CASSSGPFGGWEQYF
cdr3_nt: TGTGCCAGCAGTTCCGGGCCTTTTGGGGGGTGGGAGCAGTACTTC

j_call: TRBJ2-3
cdr3_length: 14
clone_size: -
d_call: -
v_call: TRBV5-1
cdr3_aa: CASSQTGSTDTQYF
cdr3_nt: TGCGCCAGCAGCCAAACTGGCTCTACAGATACGCAGTATTTT

j_call: TRBJ2-1
cdr3_length: 15
clone_size: -
d_call: -
v_call: TRBV15
cdr3_aa: CATSRVILNYNEQFF
cdr3_nt: TGTGCCACCAGCAGAGTGATTTTGAACTACAATGAGCAGTTCTTC

j_call: TRBJ2-5
cdr3_length: 17
clone_size: -
d_call: -
v_call: TRBV7-9
cdr3_aa: CASSLGGGQIHQETQYF
cdr3_nt: TGTGCCAGCAGCTTAGGCGGTGGGCAGATACATCAAGAGACCCAGTACTTC

j_call: TRBJ1-5
cdr3_length: 15
clone_size: -
d_call: -
v_call: TRBV6-5
cdr3_aa: CASSFLGRPNQPQHF
cdr3_nt: TGTGCCAGCAGTTTCTTGGGACGGCCCAATCAGCCCCAGCATTTT

j_call: TRBJ1-2
cdr3_length: 12
clone_size: -
d_call: -
v_call: TRBV30
cdr3_aa: CAWTQGSYGYTF
cdr3_nt: TGTGCCTGGACACAGGGATCCTATGGCTACACCTTC

j_call: TRBJ2-6
cdr3_length: 16
clone_size: -
d_call: TRBD1
v_call: TRBV19
cdr3_aa: CATGGTGYSGANVLTF
cdr3_nt: TGTGCCACCGGGGGGACAGGGTATTCTGGGGCCAACGTCCTGACTTTC

j_call: TRBJ2-4
cdr3_length: 17
clone_size: -
d_call: -
v_call: TRBV4-1
cdr3_aa: CASSQEGGLLVKNIQYF
cdr3_nt: TGCGCCAGCAGCCAAGAGGGAGGACTCCTAGTCAAAAACATTCAGTACTTC

j_call: TRBJ1-1
cdr3_length: 14
clone_size: -
d_call: -
v_call: TRBV6-5
cdr3_aa: CASSYDRTNTEAFF
cdr3_nt: TGTGCCAGCAGTTATGACAGGACGAACACTGAAGCTTTCTTT

j_call: TRBJ2-5
cdr3_length: 13
clone_size: -
d_call: -
v_call: TRBV9
cdr3_aa: CASSVGREETQYF
cdr3_nt: TGTGCCAGCAGCGTCGGCAGGGAAGAGACCCAGTACTTC

j_call: TRBJ2-5
cdr3_length: 13
clone_size: -
d_call: -
v_call: TRBV5-6
cdr3_aa: CASSLLVAETQYF
cdr3_nt: TGTGCCAGCAGCTTGCTTGTAGCCGAGACCCAGTACTTC

j_call: TRBJ1-4
cdr3_length: 14
clone_size: -
d_call: -
v_call: TRBV10-3
cdr3_aa: CAISGDGFNEKLFF
cdr3_nt: TGTGCCATCAGTGGGGACGGATTTAATGAAAAACTGTTTTTT

j_call: TRBJ2-7
cdr3_length: 15
clone_size: -
d_call: TRBD1
v_call: TRBV7-3
cdr3_aa: CASSFTGAPDYEQYF
cdr3_nt: TGTGCCAGCAGCTTCACAGGGGCCCCAGACTACGAGCAGTACTTC

j_call: TRBJ2-1
cdr3_length: 15
clone_size: -
d_call: TRBD2
v_call: TRBV10-1
cdr3_aa: CASANAGGRDNEQFF
cdr3_nt: TGCGCCAGCGCTAACGCGGGGGGGCGGGACAATGAGCAGTTCTTC

j_call: TRBJ2-1
cdr3_length: 15
clone_size: -
d_call: TRBD1
v_call: TRBV18
cdr3_aa: CASSPGQGAYNEQFF
cdr3_nt: TGTGCCAGCTCACCAGGACAGGGGGCTTACAATGAGCAGTTCTTC

j_call: TRBJ1-6
cdr3_length: 15
clone_size: once
d_call: -
v_call: TRBV19
cdr3_aa: CASSIVRQASSPLHF
cdr3_nt: TGTGCCAGTAGTATAGTTCGACAGGCCTCCTCACCCCTCCACTTT

j_call: TRBJ2-4
cdr3_length: 16
clone_size: -
d_call: TRBD1
v_call: TRBV18
cdr3_aa: CASSPDRGRAKNIQYF
cdr3_nt: TGTGCCAGCTCACCGGACAGGGGGCGAGCCAAAAACATTCAGTACTTC

j_call: TRBJ2-7
cdr3_length: 13
clone_size: -
d_call: -
v_call: TRBV19
cdr3_aa: CASSTTGNYEQYF
cdr3_nt: TGTGCCAGTAGTACCACGGGAAACTACGAGCAGTACTTC

j_call: TRBJ1-6
cdr3_length: 16
clone_size: -
d_call: TRBD1
v_call: TRBV4-1
cdr3_aa: CASSQGQGPFNSPLHF
cdr3_nt: TGCGCCAGCAGCCAGGGACAGGGACCTTTTAATTCACCCCTCCACTTT

j_call: TRBJ1-5
cdr3_length: 14
clone_size: -
d_call: TRBD1
v_call: TRBV6-1
cdr3_aa: CASSETGSDQPQHF
cdr3_nt: TGTGCCAGCAGTGAGACAGGGTCTGACCAGCCCCAGCATTTT

j_call: TRBJ2-3
cdr3_length: 15
clone_size: -
d_call: TRBD2
v_call: TRBV7-3
cdr3_aa: CASSRGLAGTDTQYF
cdr3_nt: TGTGCCAGCAGCCGGGGACTAGCGGGCACAGATACGCAGTATTTT

j_call: TRBJ2-3
cdr3_length: 13
clone_size: once
d_call: -
v_call: TRBV12-5
cdr3_aa: CASGWPTADTQYF
cdr3_nt: TGTGCTAGTGGTTGGCCTACGGCAGATACGCAGTATTTT

j_call: TRBJ1-6
cdr3_length: 13
clone_size: -
d_call: -
v_call: TRBV6-1
cdr3_aa: CASSQRPDSPLHF
cdr3_nt: TGTGCCAGCAGTCAAAGACCGGATTCACCCCTCCACTTT

j_call: TRBJ2-1
cdr3_length: 15
clone_size: -
d_call: TRBD2
v_call: TRBV5-1
cdr3_aa: CASSPRGTNNNEQFF
cdr3_nt: TGCGCCAGCAGCCCACGGGGGACTAATAACAATGAGCAGTTCTTC